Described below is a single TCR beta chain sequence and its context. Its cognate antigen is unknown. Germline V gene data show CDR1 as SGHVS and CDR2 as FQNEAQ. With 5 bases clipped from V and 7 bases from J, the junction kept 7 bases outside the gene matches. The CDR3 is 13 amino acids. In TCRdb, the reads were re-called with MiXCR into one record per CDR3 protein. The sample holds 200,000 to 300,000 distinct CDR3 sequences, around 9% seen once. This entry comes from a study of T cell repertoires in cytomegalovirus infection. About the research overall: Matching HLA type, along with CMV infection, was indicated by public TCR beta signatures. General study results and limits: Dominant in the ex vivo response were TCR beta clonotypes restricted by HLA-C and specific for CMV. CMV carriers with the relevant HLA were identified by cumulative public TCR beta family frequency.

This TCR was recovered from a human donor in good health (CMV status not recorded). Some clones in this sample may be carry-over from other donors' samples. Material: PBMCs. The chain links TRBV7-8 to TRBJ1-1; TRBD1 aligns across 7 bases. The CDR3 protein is CASSQIRDSEAFF. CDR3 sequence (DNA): TGTGCCAGCAGCCAAATCCGGGACAGTGAAGCTTTCTTT.